The following is a T cell receptor (beta chain) sequence with its context. The repertoire was sequenced with immunoSEQ multiplex PCR; TCRdb's copy has only in-frame clones and lacks some. The repertoire consists of approximately 79,000 clones, with around 80% occurring once and the leading ten covering more than 10%. Germline V CDR1 and CDR2: SNHLY, FYNNEI. The CDR3 has 12 amino acids. The V end was cut by 4 bases, the J end by 5 bases, with 6 bases between. This specimen belongs to a study of blood T cell repertoires in COVID-19. The sample comprised peripheral blood. The TCR was taken from a man in his forties or fifties with COVID-19, enrolled during active disease. The V gene is TRBV2, the J gene TRBJ2-1; D gene ambiguous. CDR3 residues: CASSGAHNEQFF. DNA of the CDR3: TGTGCCAGCAGTGGGGCCCACAATGAGCAGTTCTTC.